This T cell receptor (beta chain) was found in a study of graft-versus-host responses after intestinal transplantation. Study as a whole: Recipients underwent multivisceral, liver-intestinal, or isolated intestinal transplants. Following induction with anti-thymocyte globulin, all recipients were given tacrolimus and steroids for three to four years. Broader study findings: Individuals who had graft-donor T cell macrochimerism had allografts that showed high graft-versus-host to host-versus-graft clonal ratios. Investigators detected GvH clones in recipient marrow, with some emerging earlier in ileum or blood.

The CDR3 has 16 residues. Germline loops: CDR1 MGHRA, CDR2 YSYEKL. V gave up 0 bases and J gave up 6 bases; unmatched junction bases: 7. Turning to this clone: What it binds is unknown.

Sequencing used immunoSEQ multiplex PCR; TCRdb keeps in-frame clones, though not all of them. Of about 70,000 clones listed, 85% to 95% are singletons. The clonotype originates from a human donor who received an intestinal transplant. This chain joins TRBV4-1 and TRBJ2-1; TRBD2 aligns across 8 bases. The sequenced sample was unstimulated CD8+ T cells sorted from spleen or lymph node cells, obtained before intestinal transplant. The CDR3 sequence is CASSQDPAGVPNEQFF. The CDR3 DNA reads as TGCGCCAGCAGCCAAGATCCAGCGGGAGTCCCCAATGAGCAGTTCTTC.